One and the same sample provided the 11 T cell receptor beta chains below, sequenced in a study of human T cells and chemical hapten exposure. Time point in this sample: patch test 1, 2 weeks after DPC sensitization. Treatment: therapeutic diphenylcyclopropenone sensitization with weekly scalp DPC. TCRdb fed the RACE reads into MiXCR, producing one record per CDR3 protein. The data show around 150,000 distinct CDR3 sequences, approximately 14% seen once. This sample comprised whole blood, obtained in connection with sensitization to the hapten diphenylcyclopropenone (DPC). Receptors originate from a woman in her thirties with alopecia areata. Some clones in this sample may be carry-over from other donors' samples.

The CDR3 loop is CASSLGVDEQFF. The CDR3 DNA sequence: TGCGCCAGCAGCTTGGGAGTCGATGAGCAGTTCTTC. The genes are TRBV5-1 and TRBJ2-1; no clear D gene. V dropped 0 bases and J dropped 8 bases, with 6 bases sitting between them. CDR1 and CDR2 (germline): SGHRS, YFSETQ. This CDR3 comprises 12 residues.

This clonotype was recorded at least ten times. The V gene is TRBV7-2, the J gene TRBJ2-7; D remains ambiguous. Germline V gene lookup returns CDR1 SGHTA and CDR2 FQGNSA. The CDR3 is 11 amino acids. Trimming removed 4 bases at V and 9 bases at J, with 10 bases between. The CDR3 loop reads CASSSLIVQYF. In DNA, the CDR3 is TGTGCCAGCAGCTCTTTAATAGTGCAGTACTTC.

The gene calls are TRBV18 and TRBJ1-2; maybe TRBD1 (5 bases). In germline, CDR1 is KGHSH, CDR2 LQKENI. This CDR3 is built from 13 residues. V lost 2 bases and J 7 bases, leaving 11 bases between the germline ends. Here the CDR3 DNA reads TGTGCCAGCTCACCAAACGACAGCCGTGGCTACACCTTC. It specifies CASSPNDSRGYTF.

This clonotype showed up just a few times. The genes are TRBV30 and TRBJ2-7; 7 bases map to TRBD2. The CDR3 spans 11 residues. Germline CDR1 GTSNPN, CDR2 SVGIG (reference sequence). Germline trimming cut 6 bases from V and 4 bases from J; bases unmatched to any gene: 3. The CDR3 here is CACTSVYEQYF. The CDR3 DNA reads TGTGCCTGTACTAGCGTATACGAGCAGTACTTC. The full variable domain, its missing parts supplied by reference TRBV30 and TRBJ2-7, is SQTIHQWPATLVQPVGSPLSLECTVEGTSNPNLYWYRQAAGRGLQLLFYSVGIGQISSEVPQNLSASRPQDRQFILSSKKLLLSDSGFYLCACTSVYEQYFGPGTRLTVT.

This clonotype was detected a few times. The chain couples TRBV28 to TRBJ1-2; D is ambiguous. Germline V gene sequence: CDR1 MDHEN, CDR2 SYDVKM. The V end was cut by 8 bases, the J end by 8 bases, with 15 bases between. The CDR3 covers 12 residues. CDR3 coding DNA: TGTGCCAGCGATAATCTAATACAGGGCTACACCTTC. Protein: CASDNLIQGYTF.

The CDR3 region has the DNA TGCAGTGCTAGAGAAGGCGGGAGACTGGGCGAGCAGTACTTC. It is translated as CSAREGGRLGEQYF. V usage is TRBV20-1 and J usage is TRBJ2-7; 7 positions match TRBD2. After removal of 0 bases from V and 6 bases from J, the junction contained 8 bases not matched to a gene. Germline CDR1 reads DFQATT; CDR2 reads SNEGSKA (reference sequence). This CDR3 region has 14 residues.

This clonotype occurred a few times. The DNA for the CDR3 is TGTGCCAGCAGCCCAAGCGGGGGGGCCTACAATGAGCAGTTCTTC. It yields the protein CASSPSGGAYNEQFF. The chain carries TRBV12-3 or TRBV12-4 and TRBJ2-1; TRBD2 agrees at 10 bases. This CDR3 has 15 amino acids. V shed 6 bases and J 2 bases; nucleotides not matched to a gene: 4.

J is TRBJ2-7 and V is TRBV6-6, with 7 bases lining up with TRBD1. The CDR3 length is 18 residues. After removal of 0 bases from V and 2 bases from J, the junction contained 13 bases not matched to a gene. Germline loops: CDR1 MNHNY, CDR2 SVGAGI (reference sequence). The chain's CDR3 is CASSYSISGTVRTYEQYF. CDR3 in DNA: TGTGCCAGCAGTTACTCGATCTCCGGGACAGTTCGTACCTACGAGCAGTACTTC.

The chain joins TRBV25-1 to TRBJ2-3, with D maybe TRBD2 (7 bases). This CDR3 has 15 amino acids. Germline V CDR1 and CDR2: MGHDK, SYGVNS. With 1 base removed from V and 4 bases from J, the gap between germline ends came to 12 bases. CDR3 amino acids: CASSEFKGGADTQYF. Here the CDR3 DNA reads TGTGCCAGCAGTGAATTCAAGGGGGGGGCAGATACGCAGTATTTT.

In this sample, this clonotype turned up many times. This sequence joins TRBV5-1 and TRBJ2-7; TRBD1 might be the D (6 bases). In germline, CDR1 is SGHRS, CDR2 YFSETQ. Trimming cost V 3 bases and J 2 bases, with 9 bases left between them. The CDR3 has 13 residues. CDR3 bases: TGCGCCAGCAGCTGGGACAAAGCCTACGAGCAGTACTTC. The encoded protein is CASSWDKAYEQYF. The variable domain in full, completed from reference TRBV5-1 and TRBJ2-7, reads KAGVTQTPRYLIKTRGQQVTLSCSPISGHRSVSWYQQTPGQGLQFLFEYFSETQRNKGNFPGRFSGRQFSNSRSEMNVSTLELGDSALYLCASSWDKAYEQYFGPGTRLTVT.

This clonotype was observed a handful of times. This chain connects TRBV7-2 to TRBJ2-1; D gene unclear. V shed 5 bases and J shed 9 bases, with 11 bases lying between them. CDR3 size: 12 residues. Germline-derived CDR1 and CDR2 are SGHTA and FQGNSA. DNA of the CDR3: TGTGCCAGCAGCCCATACCTTAGTGAGCAGTTCTTC. Translation: CASSPYLSEQFF.